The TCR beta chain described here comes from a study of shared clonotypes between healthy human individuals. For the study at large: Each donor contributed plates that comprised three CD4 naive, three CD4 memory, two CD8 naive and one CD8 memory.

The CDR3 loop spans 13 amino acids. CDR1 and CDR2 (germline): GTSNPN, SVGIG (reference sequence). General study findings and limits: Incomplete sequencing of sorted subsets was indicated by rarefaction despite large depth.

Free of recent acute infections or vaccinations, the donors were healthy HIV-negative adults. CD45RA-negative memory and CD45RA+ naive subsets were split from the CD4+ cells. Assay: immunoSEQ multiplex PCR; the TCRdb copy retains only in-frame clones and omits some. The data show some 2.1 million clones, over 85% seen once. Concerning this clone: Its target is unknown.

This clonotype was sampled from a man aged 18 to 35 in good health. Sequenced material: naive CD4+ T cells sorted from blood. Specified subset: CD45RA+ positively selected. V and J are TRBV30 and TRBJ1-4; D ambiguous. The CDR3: CAGEEPQREKLFF. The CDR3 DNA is TGTGCTGGAGAGGAGCCCCAAAGAGAAAAACTGTTTTTT. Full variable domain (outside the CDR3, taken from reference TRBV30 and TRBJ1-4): SQTIHQWPATLVQPVGSPLSLECTVEGTSNPNLYWYRQAAGRGLQLLFYSVGIGQISSEVPQNLSASRPQDRQFILSSKKLLLSDSGFYLCAGEEPQREKLFFGSGTQLSVL.